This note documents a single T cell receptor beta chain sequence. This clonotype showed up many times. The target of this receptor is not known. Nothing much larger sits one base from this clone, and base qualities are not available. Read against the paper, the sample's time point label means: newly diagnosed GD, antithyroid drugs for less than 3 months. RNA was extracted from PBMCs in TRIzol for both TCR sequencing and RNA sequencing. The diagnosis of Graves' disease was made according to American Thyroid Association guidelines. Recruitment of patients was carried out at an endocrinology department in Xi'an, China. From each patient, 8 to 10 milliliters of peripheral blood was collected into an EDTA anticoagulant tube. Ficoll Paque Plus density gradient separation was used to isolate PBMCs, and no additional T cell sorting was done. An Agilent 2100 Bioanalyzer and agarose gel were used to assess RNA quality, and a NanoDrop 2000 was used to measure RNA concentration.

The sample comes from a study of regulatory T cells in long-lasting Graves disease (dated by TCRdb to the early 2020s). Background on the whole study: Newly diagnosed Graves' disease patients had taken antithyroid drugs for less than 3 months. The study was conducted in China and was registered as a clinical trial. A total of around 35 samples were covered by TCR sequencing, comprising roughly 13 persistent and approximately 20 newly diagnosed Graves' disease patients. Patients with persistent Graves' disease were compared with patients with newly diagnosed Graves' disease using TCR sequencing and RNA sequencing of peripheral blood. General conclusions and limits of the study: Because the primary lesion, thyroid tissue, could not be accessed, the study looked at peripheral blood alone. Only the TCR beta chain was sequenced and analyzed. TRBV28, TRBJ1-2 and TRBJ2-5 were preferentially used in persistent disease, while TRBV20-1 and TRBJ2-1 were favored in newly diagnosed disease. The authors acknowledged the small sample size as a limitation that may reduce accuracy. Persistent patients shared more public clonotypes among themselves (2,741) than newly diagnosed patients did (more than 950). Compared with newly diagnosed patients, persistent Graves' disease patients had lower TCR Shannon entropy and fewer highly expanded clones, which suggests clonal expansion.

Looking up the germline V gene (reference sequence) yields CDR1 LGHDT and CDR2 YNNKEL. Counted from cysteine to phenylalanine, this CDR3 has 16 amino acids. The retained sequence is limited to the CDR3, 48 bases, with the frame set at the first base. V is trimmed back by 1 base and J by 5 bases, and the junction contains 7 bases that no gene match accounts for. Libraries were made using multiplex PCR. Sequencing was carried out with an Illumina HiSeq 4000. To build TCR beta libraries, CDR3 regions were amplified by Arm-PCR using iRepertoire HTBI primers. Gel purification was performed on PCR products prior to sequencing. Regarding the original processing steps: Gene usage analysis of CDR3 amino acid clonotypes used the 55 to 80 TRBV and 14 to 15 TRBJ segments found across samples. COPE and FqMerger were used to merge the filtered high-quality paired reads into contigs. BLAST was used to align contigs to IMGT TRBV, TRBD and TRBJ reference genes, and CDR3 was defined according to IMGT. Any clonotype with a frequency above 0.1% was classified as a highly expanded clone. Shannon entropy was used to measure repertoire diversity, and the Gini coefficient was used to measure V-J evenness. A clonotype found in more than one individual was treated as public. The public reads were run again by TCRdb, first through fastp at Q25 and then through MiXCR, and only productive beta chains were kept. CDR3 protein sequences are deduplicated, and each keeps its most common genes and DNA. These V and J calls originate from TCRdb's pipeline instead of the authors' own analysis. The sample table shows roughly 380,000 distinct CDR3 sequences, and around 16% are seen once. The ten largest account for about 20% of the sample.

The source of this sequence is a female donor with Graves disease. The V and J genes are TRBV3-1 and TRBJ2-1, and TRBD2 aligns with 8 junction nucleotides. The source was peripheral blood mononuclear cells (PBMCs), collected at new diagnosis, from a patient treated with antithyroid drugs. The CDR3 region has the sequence CASSQAQREFNNEQFF. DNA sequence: TGTGCCAGCAGCCAAGCACAGCGGGAGTTTAACAATGAGCAGTTCTTC.